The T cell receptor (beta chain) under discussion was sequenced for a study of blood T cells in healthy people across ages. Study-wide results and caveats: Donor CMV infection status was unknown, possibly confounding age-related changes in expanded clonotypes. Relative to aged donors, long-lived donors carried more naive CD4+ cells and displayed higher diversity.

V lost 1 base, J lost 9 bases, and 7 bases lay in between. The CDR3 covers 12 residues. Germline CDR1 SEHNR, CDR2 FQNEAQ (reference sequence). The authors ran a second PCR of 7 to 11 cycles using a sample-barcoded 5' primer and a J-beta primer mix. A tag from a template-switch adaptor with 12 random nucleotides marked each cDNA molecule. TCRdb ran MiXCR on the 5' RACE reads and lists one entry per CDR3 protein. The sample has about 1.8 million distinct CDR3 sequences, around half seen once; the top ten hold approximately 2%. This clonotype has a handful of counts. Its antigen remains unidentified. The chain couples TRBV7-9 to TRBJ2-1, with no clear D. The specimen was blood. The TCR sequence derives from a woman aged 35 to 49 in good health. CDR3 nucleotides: TGTGCCAGCAGCTTAGTGCCCGGTGAGCAGTTCTTC. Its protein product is CASSLVPGEQFF.